What follows are 20 T cell receptor beta chains derived from one specimen sequenced in a study of T cell responses to AZD1222 COVID-19 vaccine. The method was immunoSEQ multiplex PCR; TCRdb's version includes in-frame clones alone and lacks a portion of them. The sample records 95,000 or so clones, 85% to 90% being singletons. This specimen was peripheral blood, taken on day 0 of MenACWY control vaccination. Receptor source: an adult in good health.

V and J are TRBV3-1 (or the pseudogene TRBV3-2) and TRBJ2-7; TRBD1 aligns across 8 bases. CDR1 LGHDT and CDR2 YNNKEL come from the germline V gene (reference sequence). The CDR3 is 13 residues long. With 4 bases clipped from V and 6 bases from J, the junction kept 5 bases outside the gene matches. The CDR3 coding sequence is TGTGCCAGCAGCCCGGGACAGGTTTTCGAGCAGTACTTC. This gives the protein CASSPGQVFEQYF.

In the case of this clone: The junction departs from germline at one end; a sequencing error may be responsible. This chain uses TRBV18 with TRBJ2-1; TRBD1 might be the D (5 bases). Germline CDR1 and CDR2: KGHSH and LQKENI. This CDR3 is 15 amino acids long. This CDR3 reads CASSLLQAAYSEQFF. For the CDR3, the DNA is TGTGCCAGCTCACTCCTACAGGCTGCCTACAGTGAGCAGTTCTTC.

The J gene is TRBJ2-7, the V gene TRBV11-2, with 7 bases aligning to TRBD2. V gave up 4 bases and J gave up 0 bases; unmatched junction bases: 6. Germline lookup yields CDR1 SGHAT and CDR2 FQNNGV. CDR3 length equals 15 residues. The CDR3 bases are TGTGCCAGCAGCTCCGAGCGGGGACTCTCCTACGAGCAGTACTTC. Its protein product is CASSSERGLSYEQYF.

The chain has TRBV11-2 and TRBJ1-5; 7 nucleotides align to TRBD1. The ends lost 1 base at V and 0 bases at J; junction bases unmatched: 12. There are 19 residues in the CDR3. Germline V gives CDR1 SGHAT, CDR2 FQNNGV. Here the CDR3 reads CASSLGTGPRGYSNQPQHF. The DNA for the CDR3 is TGTGCCAGCAGCTTAGGGACAGGCCCAAGAGGGTATAGCAATCAGCCCCAGCATTTT.

The CDR3 DNA sequence: TGTGCCAGCAGTTTCTGGCTAGATACGCAGTATTTT. Residues: CASSFWLDTQYF. The chain recombines TRBV12-3 or TRBV12-4 with TRBJ2-3, with D unclear. The V gene lost 3 bases and the J gene lost 5 bases, with 6 bases spanning the gap. This CDR3 is built from 12 residues.

The chain has TRBV5-6 and TRBJ1-2, with D possibly being TRBD1 (5 bases). CDR3 length: 16 amino acids. CDR1 is SGHDT, CDR2 YYEEEE, per germline. The ends were cut back, 0 bases at V and 0 bases at J, with 12 bases in the middle. The CDR3 DNA follows: TGTGCCAGCAGCTTGGTAGGTCGGGGGGCTAACTATGGCTACACCTTC. Translating it yields CASSLVGRGANYGYTF. Full variable domain (remainder filled in from reference TRBV5-6 and TRBJ1-2): DAGVTQSPTHLIKTRGQQVTLRCSPKSGHDTVSWYQQALGQGPQFIFQYYEEEERQRGNFPDRFSGHQFPNYSSELNVNALLLGDSALYLCASSLVGRGANYGYTFGSGTRLTVV.

The rearrangement uses TRBV5-6 and TRBJ1-6; the match to TRBD1 covers 7 bases. The junction had 2 bases not matched to a gene; V was cut back by 2 bases and J by 6 bases. CDR3 size: 14 residues. Germline V gene sequence: CDR1 SGHDT, CDR2 YYEEEE. CDR3 loop: CASSFGTANSPLHF. The CDR3 nucleotides are TGTGCCAGCAGCTTCGGGACAGCTAATTCACCCCTCCACTTT.

The gene calls are TRBV14 and TRBJ1-2, with TRBD1 matching 10 bases. V gave up 4 bases and J gave up 4 bases; unmatched junction bases: 6. The CDR3 is 15 residues long. CDR1 SGHDN and CDR2 FVKESK come from the germline V gene. CDR3 sequence: CASSPTGGVGYGYTF. In DNA, the CDR3 is TGTGCCAGCAGCCCGACAGGGGGCGTGGGCTATGGCTACACCTTC.

This chain joins TRBV7-6 and TRBJ2-2; 7 bases match TRBD2. From germline, CDR1 is SGHVS and CDR2 FNYEAQ. Unmatched junction bases numbered 21, after V lost 5 bases and J lost 3 bases. CDR3 length: 20 residues. The CDR3 protein is CASSRRWIATGTNYTGELFF. The CDR3 DNA reads TGTGCCAGCAGCCGAAGATGGATCGCTACCGGGACTAACTACACCGGGGAGCTGTTTTTT.

This chain uses TRBV6-4 with TRBJ1-4; D call uncertain. Trimming shortened V by 8 bases and J by 4 bases, and 23 bases separated the two germline ends. The CDR3 contains 17 residues. The V gene's germline CDR1 is MRHNA and CDR2 SNTAGT. The CDR3 DNA reads as TGTGCCAGCTTCCTCGGGTCAGAATACCTTGATAATGAAAAACTGTTTTTT. It encodes CASFLGSEYLDNEKLFF.

The chain couples TRBV2 to TRBJ2-7, with 13 bases matching TRBD2. Unmatched junction bases numbered 7, after V lost 7 bases and J lost 7 bases. The CDR3 contains 14 residues. Germline V lookup: CDR1 SNHLY, CDR2 FYNNEI. CDR3 residues: CASKTSGGAVEQYF. CDR3 sequence (DNA): TGTGCCAGCAAAACTAGCGGGGGGGCAGTGGAGCAGTACTTC.

The rearrangement links TRBV12-3 or TRBV12-4 to TRBJ1-4, with 9 nucleotides matching TRBD1. Germline trimming cut 6 bases from V and 10 bases from J; bases unmatched to any gene: 3. The CDR3 is 12 residues long. The CDR3 nucleotides read TGTGCCAGCAGACCGACAGGGGGAAAACTGTTTTTT. Amino acid sequence: CASRPTGGKLFF.

The genes are TRBV2 and TRBJ1-2, with a possible D match to TRBD1 (6 bases). Germline CDR1 SNHLY, CDR2 FYNNEI. This CDR3 is 11 amino acids long. The V end lost 7 bases, the J end lost 7 bases, and 10 bases lay between the germline ends. The CDR3: CASTGESGYTF. CDR3 nucleotide sequence: TGTGCCAGCACAGGGGAGAGTGGCTACACCTTC.

V is TRBV5-1 and J is TRBJ2-7; TRBD1 agrees at 7 bases. V shed 5 bases and J 2 bases; nucleotides not matched to a gene: 10. The CDR3 contains 15 residues. Per germline, CDR1 SGHRS and CDR2 YFSETQ. The CDR3 sequence is CASSFGQVLPYEQYF. DNA of the CDR3: TGCGCCAGCAGTTTTGGACAGGTCCTTCCCTACGAGCAGTACTTC. The full variable domain, with the rest looked up from reference TRBV5-1 and TRBJ2-7, is KAGVTQTPRYLIKTRGQQVTLSCSPISGHRSVSWYQQTPGQGLQFLFEYFSETQRNKGNFPGRFSGRQFSNSRSEMNVSTLELGDSALYLCASSFGQVLPYEQYFGPGTRLTVT.

The chain uses TRBV3-1 (or the pseudogene TRBV3-2) and TRBJ1-1; D is unclear. Deletions cut 1 base from V and 0 bases from J, with 9 bases between. The CDR3 has 15 amino acids. The germline V gene encodes CDR1 LGHDT and CDR2 YNNKEL (reference sequence). DNA for the CDR3: TGTGCCAGCAGCCAAGTGTCACGAGTGAACACTGAAGCTTTCTTT. Amino acids: CASSQVSRVNTEAFF.

The gene calls are TRBV6-5 and TRBJ1-4; D ambiguous. CDR1 and CDR2 (germline): MNHEY, SVGAGI. Trimming cost V 7 bases and J 10 bases, with 10 bases left between them. This CDR3 has 11 residues. CDR3 region: CASTVVGKLFF. For the CDR3, the DNA is TGTGCCAGCACGGTGGTTGGAAAACTGTTTTTT.

The CDR3 protein is CASSLAGVGYTF. CDR3 nucleotides: TGTGCCAGCAGCTTAGCAGGGGTCGGCTACACCTTC. The chain combines TRBV7-2 with TRBJ1-2, with D perhaps TRBD1 (5 bases). Trimming took off 0 bases at V and 8 bases at J, with 7 bases between the two ends. Germline V gene sequence: CDR1 SGHTA, CDR2 FQGNSA. The CDR3 covers 12 residues.

This chain connects TRBV9 to TRBJ2-3; D is perhaps TRBD1 or TRBD2 (5 bases each). V dropped 3 bases and J dropped 5 bases, with 16 bases sitting between them. CDR3 length equals 15 residues. Germline V gives CDR1 SGDLS, CDR2 YYNGEE. The chain's CDR3 is CASSASEGSGDTQYF. The CDR3 nucleotides read TGTGCCAGCAGCGCTTCCGAGGGGTCTGGAGATACGCAGTATTTT.

The J gene is TRBJ1-1, the V gene TRBV12-5, with unresolved D. Germline CDR1 LGHNT, CDR2 FRNRAP. The CDR3 contains 16 residues. With 10 bases removed from V and 4 bases from J, the gap between germline ends came to 25 bases. CDR3 DNA sequence: TGTGCTACAATGCTCAAACCGGGAATCTCCGGCACTGAAGCTTTCTTT. Translating gives CATMLKPGISGTEAFF.

The chain has TRBV12-5 and TRBJ2-1, with a weak D call TRBD1 (5 bases). Germline CDR1 and CDR2: LGHNT and FRNRAP. V was shortened by 0 bases and J by 6 bases, with 15 bases between the two germline ends. The CDR3 has 16 amino acids. The CDR3 loop reads CASGLVRPGWGNEQFF. The CDR3 DNA reads TGTGCTAGTGGTTTGGTAAGGCCAGGGTGGGGCAATGAGCAGTTCTTC. Full variable domain (missing parts from reference TRBV12-5 and TRBJ2-1): DARVTQTPRHKVTEMGQEVTMRCQPILGHNTVFWYRQTMMQGLELLAYFRNRAPLDDSGMPKDRFSAEMPDATLATLKIQPSEPRDSAVYFCASGLVRPGWGNEQFFGPGTRLTVL.